This T cell receptor (beta chain) was retrieved from a study of blood T cell repertoires in COVID-19. Looking at the study overall: Sites across the United States, Italy and Spain contributed samples from acute and convalescent COVID-19. The cDNA or gDNA used as material had been derived from T cells, B-cell-depleted T cells, or PBMCs.

Per the original data handling: From reference gene primer amplification, estimates of nucleated cell counts were derived. TCRdb's table, derived via immunoSEQ multiplex PCR, lists solely in-frame clones and lacks some. V and J calls and clone size follow that table, whereas D and trimming were derived from the DNA. The data contain some 390,000 clones, approximately 86% of them seen just once; the ten biggest clones take up 3%. Trimming removed 5 bases at V and 2 bases at J, with 12 bases between. This CDR3 is 14 amino acids long. The germline V gene has CDR1 PRHDT and CDR2 FYEKMQ (reference sequence). The table lists this clone with a count of one.

The TCR was taken from a human donor in a cohort sampled during active COVID-19. The sample taken for sequencing was peripheral blood. The chain uses TRBV13 and TRBJ1-1, with a weak D call TRBD1 (5 bases). The CDR3 coding sequence is TGTGCCAGCAGCGCGGGGGGGGTTAACACTGAAGCTTTCTTT. It codes for CASSAGGVNTEAFF.